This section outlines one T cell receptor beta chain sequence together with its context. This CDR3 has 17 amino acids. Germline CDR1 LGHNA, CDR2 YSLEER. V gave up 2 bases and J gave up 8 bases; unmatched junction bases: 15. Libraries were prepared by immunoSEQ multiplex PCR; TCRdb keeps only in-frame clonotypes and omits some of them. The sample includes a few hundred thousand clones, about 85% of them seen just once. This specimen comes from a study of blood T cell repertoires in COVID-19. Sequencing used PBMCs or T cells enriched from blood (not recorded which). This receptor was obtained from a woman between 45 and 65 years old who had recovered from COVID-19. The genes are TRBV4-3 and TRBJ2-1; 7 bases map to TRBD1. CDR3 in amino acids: CASSQLGQAPIKDEQFF. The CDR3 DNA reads TGCGCCAGCAGCCAACTAGGACAGGCACCAATAAAGGATGAGCAGTTCTTC.